The source of this TCR beta chain is a study of cytomegalovirus exposure and HLA in healthy donors. Study results and limitations: Later analysis demonstrated an association between a missense DCLRE1C variant and TCR beta V- and J-gene trimming. Most TCR beta V segments were productive about 90% or about 30% of the time in an earlier analysis. Rarity characterized most TCR sequences, yet some public TCRs appeared in many donors.

Healthy bone marrow donors formed the donor group. For this clone: No antigen is known for it.

The PCR employed 60 Vbeta primers together with 13 Jbeta primers. Assay used: immunoSEQ multiplex PCR; TCRdb lists only in-frame clones, some missing. The data contain about 200,000 clones, roughly 77% of them singletons. The CDR3 runs to 15 residues. The V end lost 0 bases, the J end lost 4 bases, and 10 bases lay between the germline ends. In germline, CDR1 is SGHRS, CDR2 YFSETQ. The TCR originated in a man aged 40-49 years in good health and CMV-seropositive. Sequencing used PBMCs. The rearrangement uses TRBV5-1 and TRBJ2-2, with D unclear. CDR3 sequence (DNA): TGCGCCAGCAGCTTGGTCCAGGATGGCACCGGGGAGCTGTTTTTT. Translated: CASSLVQDGTGELFF.